This record concerns one T cell receptor beta chain sequence. This clonotype was seen more than once but under ten times. What this receptor recognizes is not known. No base-level quality is on record; no much larger clone is a single base apart. This sample is part of a study of T-cell reconstitution after alpha-beta-depleted transplantation in children listed by TCRdb under 2016. Notes on the research overall: Using TCR repertoire profiling, the study quantitatively followed how T-cell immune reconstitution unfolded in children after TCRalphabeta/CD19-depleted allogeneic hematopoietic cell transplantation. Study-wide findings and limitations: The high TCRbeta diversity at day 60 in some patients was ascribed to recipient T cells and intrathymic progenitors that had survived conditioning. Over subsequent months, a decline in hyperexpanded clone frequencies was noted, and after one year, T-cell counts and TCRbeta diversity were mostly ascribed to newly produced T cells. About two months after transplant, the apparently early recovery of alphabetaT-cell counts reportedly depended on just several hundred clones that had expanded rapidly and came from non-depleted graft cells.

Library preparation was by PCR. The run used an Illumina HiSeq 2500. TCR libraries were prepared with molecular barcoding, using unique molecular identifiers to normalize TCRbeta repertoire quantification. The public reads were reanalyzed by TCRdb: fastp trimming at Q25, MiXCR alignment, in-frame beta chains only. Identical CDR3 proteins give one entry, which carries the most common genes and DNA. Across this sample there are approximately 490,000 distinct CDR3 sequences, with roughly a tenth seen only once. The ten top clones hold around 2% of the sample. The treatment or condition label corresponds to: allogeneic hematopoietic cell transplantation with graft depleted of TCRalphabeta T cells and CD19 B cells. Transplant recipients were children who received TCRalphabeta/CD19-depleted allogeneic hematopoietic cell grafts. Trimming removed 1 base from V and 6 bases from J, leaving 11 bases between the germline ends. CDR1 SQVTM and CDR2 ANQGSEA were looked up in the germline V gene. The CDR3 covers 13 residues, taking in both the cysteine and the phenylalanine. Of all the DNA, just the CDR3 is kept, 39 bases in frame from base 1.

The rearrangement joined TRBV29-1 to TRBJ2-3; the D gene identity is not certain. The receptor comes from a child aged 2 to 15 with inherited bone marrow failure, due to receive a stem cell transplant. The specimen comprised PBMCs, sampled before TCRalphabeta/CD19-depleted stem cell transplant. The CDR3 corresponds to CSVEGVLVDTQYF. The bases read TGCAGCGTTGAAGGGGTTCTTGTGGATACGCAGTATTTT.